This T cell receptor beta chain was found in a study of human T cells and chemical hapten exposure. General observations from the study: Counts of TCRs expanded at PT1 correlated positively with patch test score. It was expanded TCRs that formed significantly more large CDR3 similarity clusters than controls did.

A single record per CDR3 protein comes from TCRdb applying MiXCR to the RACE reads. The table shows approximately 260,000 distinct CDR3 sequences, with approximately 8.6% occurring only once. V shed 5 bases, J shed 2 bases, and the junction held 13 bases outside the gene matches. The CDR3 sequence is 18 residues long. Germline V gene data show CDR1 as MDHEN and CDR2 as SYDVKM. Time point here: pre-sensitization, week 0. Treatment: therapeutic diphenylcyclopropenone sensitization with weekly scalp DPC. Someone pulled total RNA out of unfractionated whole blood. This clonotype was recorded a few times. The antigen is undetermined.

Specimen: whole blood, collected in connection with sensitization to the hapten diphenylcyclopropenone (DPC). The TCR comes from a woman aged 40 to 50 with alopecia areata. Some clones in this sample may be carry-over from other donors' samples. V usage is TRBV28 and J usage is TRBJ2-7; 12 nucleotides line up with TRBD2. CDR3 amino acids: CASSTPLPSSGRAYEQYF. CDR3 nucleotides: TGTGCCAGCAGTACACCCCTCCCCTCTAGCGGGAGGGCCTACGAGCAGTACTTC.